This T cell receptor beta chain is from a study of blood T cell repertoires in COVID-19. This clone was seen a handful of times. Authors' analysis steps: By means of reference gene primer amplification, nucleated cell counts were estimated. Only in-frame clones appear in the TCRdb table, and some are missing; sequencing was by immunoSEQ multiplex PCR. V, J and clone size reflect that table, while D and trimming were determined from the DNA. The table lists approximately 170,000 clones, around 90% of them singletons. The trim removed 4 bases at V and 3 bases at J, leaving 8 bases unmatched. CDR1 and CDR2 (germline): SGHVS, FQNEAQ. The CDR3 is 15 residues long.

This chain joins TRBV7-8 and TRBJ2-5; TRBD1 agrees at 7 bases. Sequencing was done on a sample of peripheral blood. The receptor comes from a woman at least 80 years old with COVID-19, enrolled during active disease. CDR3 coding DNA: TGTGCCAGCAGCTGGGACCGACAGGGCGAAGAGACCCAGTACTTC. This gives the protein CASSWDRQGEETQYF.